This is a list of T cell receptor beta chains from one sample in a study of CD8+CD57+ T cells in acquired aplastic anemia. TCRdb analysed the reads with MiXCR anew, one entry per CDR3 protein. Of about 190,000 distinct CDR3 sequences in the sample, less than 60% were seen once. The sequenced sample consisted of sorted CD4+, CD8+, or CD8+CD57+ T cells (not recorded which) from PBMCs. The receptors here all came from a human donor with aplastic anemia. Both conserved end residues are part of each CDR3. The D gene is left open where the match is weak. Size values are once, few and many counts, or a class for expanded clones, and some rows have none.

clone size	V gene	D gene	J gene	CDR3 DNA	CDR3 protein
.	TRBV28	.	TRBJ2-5	TGTGCCAGCAGTGCCCCGGAGACCCAGTACTTC	CASSAPETQYF
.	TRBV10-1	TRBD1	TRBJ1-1	TGCGCCAGCAGTGTAGACAGGGGGACTGAAGCTTTTTTT	CASSVDRGTEAFF
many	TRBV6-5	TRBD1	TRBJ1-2	TGTGCCAGCAGTTACTTCCCCCCGACAGGGAGCTATGGCTACACCTTC	CASSYFPPTGSYGYTF
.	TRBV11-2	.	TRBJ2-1	TGTGCCAGCAGCTTAGGAAGGTGGGGAGTCCCAACCTACAATGAGCAGTTCTTC	CASSLGRWGVPTYNEQFF
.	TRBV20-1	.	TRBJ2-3	TGCAGTGCTAGAGGGAGGACTAGCACAGATACGCAGTATTTT	CSARGRTSTDTQYF
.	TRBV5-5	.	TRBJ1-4	TGTGCCAGCAGCTTGGGTCAGGAGGTTCGTGGTGAAAAACTGTTTTTT	CASSLGQEVRGEKLFF
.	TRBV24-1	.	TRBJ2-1	TGTGCCACCAGTGCACAGTCCTCCTACAATGAGCAGTTCTTC	CATSAQSSYNEQFF
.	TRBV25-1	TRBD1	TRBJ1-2	TGTGCCAGCAGTTACACCGGGACAGGGCCGAATGGCTACACCTTC	CASSYTGTGPNGYTF
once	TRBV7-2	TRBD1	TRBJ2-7	TGTGCCAGCAGCTTAGCAGGGACAGGCAACTACGAGCAGTACTTC	CASSLAGTGNYEQYF
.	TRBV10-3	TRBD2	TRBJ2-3	TGTGCCACCCTAGCGGGAACGGAAGATACGCAGTATTTT	CATLAGTEDTQYF
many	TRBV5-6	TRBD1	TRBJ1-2	TGTGCCAGCATTAGGGGGCAGGGCTATGGCTACACCTTC	CASIRGQGYGYTF
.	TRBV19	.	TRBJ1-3	TGTGCCAGTAGTTCGACGGCCGGTTCCACCATATATTTT	CASSSTAGSTIYF
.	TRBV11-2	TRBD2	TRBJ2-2	TGTGCCAGCAGCCCGTATGGGACTAGCGGGTTCGGGGAGCTGTTTTTT	CASSPYGTSGFGELFF
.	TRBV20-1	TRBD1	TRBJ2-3	TGCAGTGCTAACGGGACAGGGAGGTCAGATACGCAGTATTTT	CSANGTGRSDTQYF
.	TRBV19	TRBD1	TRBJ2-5	TGTGCCAGTAGTATCTATGAGGGGGCAGGCCAAGAGACCCAGTACTTC	CASSIYEGAGQETQYF
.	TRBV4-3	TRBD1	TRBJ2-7	TGCGCCAGCAGCCAAGACTGGGACAGCTCCTACGAGCAGTACTTC	CASSQDWDSSYEQYF
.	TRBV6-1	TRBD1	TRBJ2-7	TGTGCCAGCAGTCCAACGGGGACAGCCGTCTACGAGCAGTACTTC	CASSPTGTAVYEQYF
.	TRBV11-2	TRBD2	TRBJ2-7	TGTGCCAGCAGCTTAGGAGCGGGAGCATCCTACGAGCAGTACTTC	CASSLGAGASYEQYF
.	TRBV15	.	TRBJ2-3	TGTGCCACCAGCAGAATGGCGTTAGATACGCAGTATTTT	CATSRMALDTQYF